The following is a TCR beta chain sequence with its context. The germline CDR1 and CDR2 sequences are SGHNT and YYREEE (reference sequence). Trimming took 0 bases from V and 5 from J, leaving 12 bases between them. The CDR3 covers 14 residues. These data come from a study of blood T cell repertoires in COVID-19. For the study at large: Collection of acute and convalescent COVID-19 samples took place in the United States, Italy and Spain.

As processed by the authors: Amplifying reference gene primers gave estimates of nucleated cell counts. Libraries were prepared by immunoSEQ multiplex PCR; TCRdb keeps only in-frame clonotypes and omits some of them. The D gene and trimming were derived from the DNA, and the V and J assignments and clone size from that table. The sample shows about 200,000 clones, 84% of them seen only once. The sequencing input was peripheral blood. The receptor was isolated from a human donor in a cohort sampled during active COVID-19. The rearrangement links TRBV5-4 to TRBJ2-7; possible D gene TRBD1, 6 bases. Written as DNA, the CDR3 is TGTGCCAGCAGCTTGGGCAGGGGAAGGAACGAGCAGTACTTC. It translates to CASSLGRGRNEQYF. Supplemented by reference TRBV5-4 and TRBJ2-7, the full variable domain reads ETGVTQSPTHLIKTRGQQVTLRCSSQSGHNTVSWYQQALGQGPQFIFQYYREEENGRGNFPPRFSGLQFPNYSSELNVNALELDDSALYLCASSLGRGRNEQYFGPGTRLTVT.